This TCR beta chain was captured in a study of breast tumors, draining lymph nodes, adjacent tissues. This clonotype has a count of ten or more. Samples came from axillary lymph nodes draining the breast cancer. TCRdb re-called the multiplex PCR reads with MiXCR, one entry per CDR3 protein. The sample has over 200,000 distinct CDR3 sequences; about 34% are singletons. CDR3 length: 15 residues. The V gene lost 3 bases and the J gene lost 0 bases, with 12 bases spanning the gap. Germline V gene data show CDR1 as SGHRS and CDR2 as YFSETQ. This TCR derives from a female donor with breast cancer. Some clones in this sample may be carry-over from other donors' samples. V gene TRBV5-1 combines with J gene TRBJ2-5; a possible D gene is TRBD2 (5 bases). Sequences were obtained from axillary lymph node tissue. The CDR3 region is CASSSQRTHQETQYF. The DNA of the CDR3 is TGCGCCAGCAGCTCCCAAAGGACTCACCAAGAGACCCAGTACTTC.